This TCR beta chain was captured in a study of blood T cell repertoires in COVID-19. Across the study: The United States, Italy and Spain provided the acute and convalescent COVID-19 samples.

The protocol was immunoSEQ multiplex PCR, while the TCRdb copy is restricted to in-frame clones and leaves out a portion. The table has some 70,000 clones, 70% to 85% seen once; the top ten hold approximately 6.6%. Germline V lookup: CDR1 SQVTM, CDR2 ANQGSEA. V was pared by 4 bases and J by 6 bases, with 12 bases between. CDR3 length: 12 residues. Sequenced sample: peripheral blood. The chain couples TRBV29-1 to TRBJ1-1; no clear D gene. The sequence derives from a man in his 60s with acute or convalescent COVID-19. The CDR3 bases are TGCAGCGTTGGGTACGGGAATCCTGAAGCTTTCTTT. Its translation: CSVGYGNPEAFF.